Below are 13 T cell receptor beta chains sequenced from a single sample in a study of T cells after yellow fever vaccination. TCRdb analysed the 5' RACE reads with MiXCR anew, one entry per CDR3 protein. Of 100,000 to 150,000 distinct CDR3 sequences in the sample, 7.4% were seen once. Sequences were derived from CD4+ T cells sorted from PBMCs, sampled about 10 days after the first yellow fever vaccination. The receptors were gathered from a man younger than 35 who received the YFV17D yellow fever vaccine.

This clonotype was counted ten times or more. V usage is TRBV20-1 and J usage is TRBJ1-2; D remains unclear. The length of the CDR3 is 13 residues. V gave up 3 bases and J gave up 2 bases, with 10 bases separating them. Germline assignment: CDR1 DFQATT and CDR2 SNEGSKA (reference sequence). The CDR3 DNA follows: TGCAGTGCTAGTAGTCTGGGGAACTATGGCTACACCTTC. It codes for CSASSLGNYGYTF.

This clonotype has ten or more counts. The CDR3 sequence: CASSLHPGAANEQFF. In DNA form, the CDR3 reads TGTGCCAGCAGTTTACACCCGGGAGCGGCAAATGAGCAGTTCTTC. The J gene is TRBJ2-1, the V gene TRBV12-3 or TRBV12-4; TRBD2 might be the D (6 bases). The CDR3 length is 15 residues. Trimming pared 2 bases from V and 7 bases from J, leaving 15 bases between.

This clonotype has ten or more counts. The V and J genes are TRBV12-3 or TRBV12-4 and TRBJ2-7, with a possible D match to TRBD2 (6 bases). This CDR3 spans 14 amino acids. Trimming took 1 base from V and 2 from J, leaving 9 bases between them. CDR3 protein: CASSLGAGTYEQYF. The CDR3 region has the DNA TGTGCCAGCAGTTTAGGGGCGGGAACCTACGAGCAGTACTTC.

A few counts support this clonotype. The gene calls are TRBV4-2 and TRBJ2-3; D perhaps matches TRBD2 (7 bases). CDR1 and CDR2 (germline): LGHNA, YNFKEQ. This CDR3 has 15 residues. V was clipped by 1 base and J by 8 bases, with 16 bases between them. The CDR3 loop is CASSQGGGGQGTQYF. The CDR3 DNA is TGTGCCAGCAGCCAAGGGGGGGGGGGGCAAGGTACGCAGTATTTT.

The rearrangement joins TRBV20-1 to TRBJ2-5; D remains unclear. The germline gives CDR1 DFQATT, CDR2 SNEGSKA (reference sequence). V shed 0 bases and J shed 4 bases, with 6 bases lying between them. There are 12 residues in the CDR3. The CDR3 spells CSARDYRETQYF. The CDR3 bases are TGCAGTGCTAGAGATTATCGAGAGACCCAGTACTTC.

This clonotype showed up many times. This chain links TRBV4-1 with TRBJ1-1; 8 bases line up with TRBD1. This CDR3 has 15 residues. Germline-derived CDR1 and CDR2 are MGHRA and YSYEKL. The trim removed 0 bases at V and 3 bases at J, leaving 3 bases unmatched. The CDR3 sequence: CASSQEDRVDTEAFF. CDR3 nucleotides: TGCGCCAGCAGCCAAGAGGACAGGGTAGACACTGAAGCTTTCTTT.

This clonotype was detected ten times or more. The chain uses TRBV5-5 and TRBJ2-2, with 8 bases fitting TRBD1. V dropped 1 base and J dropped 4; count of bases not matched to a gene: 6. Germline loops: CDR1 SGHKS, CDR2 YYEKEE (reference sequence). This CDR3 contains 16 residues. The CDR3 region is CASSLRQGAITGELFF. For the CDR3, the DNA is TGTGCCAGCAGCTTGCGGCAGGGGGCCATCACCGGGGAGCTGTTTTTT.

This clonotype has ten or more counts. The V and J genes are TRBV18 and TRBJ2-6, with 12 bases matching TRBD1. Germline V lookup: CDR1 KGHSH, CDR2 LQKENI. The V segment lost 6 bases and the J segment 2 bases; nucleotides outside the gene matches: 14. The CDR3 runs 20 residues. The CDR3: CASSPIPGQGAGAGANVLTF. The DNA for the CDR3 is TGTGCCAGCTCGCCTATACCGGGACAGGGGGCGGGCGCTGGGGCCAACGTCCTGACTTTC.

This clonotype was detected many times. CDR3 in DNA: TGTGCCAGCAGCTTTGGGTTTGACAGCCCATCCTACGAGCAGTACTTC. Protein: CASSFGFDSPSYEQYF. J is TRBJ2-7 and V is TRBV5-4, with D perhaps matching TRBD1 (5 bases). Trimming cost V 2 bases and J 1 base, with 16 bases left between them. In germline, CDR1 is SGHNT, CDR2 YYREEE (reference sequence). CDR3 size: 16 residues.

This clonotype has at least ten counts. V is TRBV20-1 and J is TRBJ1-3; D ambiguous. Germline lookup yields CDR1 DFQATT and CDR2 SNEGSKA (reference sequence). This CDR3 region has 13 residues. V lost 0 bases to trimming and J lost 0 bases, with 3 bases between them. CDR3 amino acids: CSAREGSGNTIYF. The CDR3 DNA is TGCAGTGCTAGAGAGGGCTCTGGAAACACCATATATTTT.

This clonotype was recorded many times. V and J are TRBV20-1 and TRBJ2-1, with TRBD1 identical over 7 bases. Per germline, CDR1 DFQATT and CDR2 SNEGSKA (reference sequence). CDR3 length: 16 amino acids. Losses at the gene ends were 6 bases for V and 0 bases for J; bases not matched to a gene: 11. The CDR3 DNA is TGCAGTGCCAGCCGCCTCGGGACAGTCTCCTACAATGAGCAGTTCTTC. Its protein product is CSASRLGTVSYNEQFF.

Here the CDR3 DNA reads TGCGCCAGCAGCCAAGAACCACCCACCTCTGGCTCCTACAATGAGCAGTTCTTC. Its translation: CASSQEPPTSGSYNEQFF. This sequence joins TRBV4-3 and TRBJ2-1; unclear D gene. The CDR3 runs 18 residues. CDR1 LGHNA and CDR2 YSLEER come from the germline V gene. V was clipped by 0 bases and J by 0 bases, with 15 bases between them.

This clonotype was detected ten times or more. The J gene is TRBJ1-4, the V gene TRBV6-1; maybe TRBD1 (5 bases). Trimming removed 6 bases at V and 2 bases at J, with 13 bases between. There are 15 residues in the CDR3. Germline lookup yields CDR1 MNHNS and CDR2 SASEGT. CDR3 in amino acids: CASSPRGDTNEKLFF. CDR3 nucleotide sequence: TGTGCCAGCAGCCCTCGGGGGGATACTAATGAAAAACTGTTTTTT.